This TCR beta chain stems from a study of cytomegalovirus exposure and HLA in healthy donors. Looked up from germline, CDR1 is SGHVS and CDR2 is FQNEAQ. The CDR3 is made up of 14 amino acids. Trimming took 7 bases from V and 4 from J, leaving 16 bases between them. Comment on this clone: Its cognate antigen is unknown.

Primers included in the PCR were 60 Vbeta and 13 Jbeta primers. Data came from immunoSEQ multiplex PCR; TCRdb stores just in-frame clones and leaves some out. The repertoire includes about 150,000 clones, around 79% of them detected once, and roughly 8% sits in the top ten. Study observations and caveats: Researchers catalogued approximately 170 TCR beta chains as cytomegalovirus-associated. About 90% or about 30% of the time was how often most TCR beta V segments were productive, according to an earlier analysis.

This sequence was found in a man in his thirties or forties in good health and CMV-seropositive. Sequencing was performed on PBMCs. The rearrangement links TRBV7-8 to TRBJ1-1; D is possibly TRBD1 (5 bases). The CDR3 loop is CASTQEGFATEAFF. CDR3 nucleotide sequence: TGTGCCAGCACCCAGGAGGGGTTCGCCACTGAAGCTTTCTTT. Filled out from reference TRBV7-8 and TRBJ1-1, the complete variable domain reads GAGVSQSPRYKVAKRGQDVALRCDPISGHVSLFWYQQALGQGPEFLTYFQNEAQLDKSGLPSDRFFAERPEGSVSTLKIQRTQQEDSAVYLCASTQEGFATEAFFGQGTRLTVV.